Described below is a single T cell receptor (beta chain) sequence and its context. The authors' processing: Quantification of nucleated cells was approximated via reference gene primer amplification. The repertoire was sequenced with immunoSEQ multiplex PCR; TCRdb's copy has only in-frame clones and lacks some. Clone size and V and J calls were adopted from that table, with D and trimming inferred from the DNA. The sample has around 140,000 clones, approximately 89% seen once. The CDR3 sequence is 15 residues long. Per the germline V gene, CDR1 is SGHTA and CDR2 is FQGNSA. Trimming cost V 1 base and J 2 bases, with 9 bases left between them. The data stem from a study of blood T cell repertoires in COVID-19. Study in general: Samples representing acute and convalescent COVID-19 were sourced from the United States, Italy and Spain. Sample material is recorded as cDNA or gDNA derived from T cells, B-cell-depleted T cells, or PBMCs.

The genes are TRBV7-2 and TRBJ2-4; maybe TRBD2 (5 bases). The TCR originated in a man aged 60-69 years with active or convalescent COVID-19. The sample consisted of peripheral blood. CDR3 protein: CASSLGSGTKNIQYF. CDR3 nucleotide sequence: TGTGCCAGCAGCTTAGGTTCGGGAACCAAAAACATTCAGTACTTC. The entire variable domain, with the rest obtained from reference TRBV7-2 and TRBJ2-4, is as follows: GAGVSQSPSNKVTEKGKDVELRCDPISGHTALYWYRQSLGQGLEFLIYFQGNSAPDKSGLPSDRFSAERTGGSVSTLTIQRTQQEDSAVYLCASSLGSGTKNIQYFGAGTRLSVL.